Following are 6 T cell receptor beta chains from one sample sequenced in a study of blood T cell repertoires in COVID-19. Clones were read by immunoSEQ multiplex PCR, and TCRdb kept only the in-frame ones, dropping some. Of a few hundred thousand clones in the sample, approximately 86% were seen once. The sequenced sample consisted of PBMCs or T cells enriched from blood (not recorded which). These receptors originate from a woman in her 40s with acute COVID-19.

V usage is TRBV5-1 and J usage is TRBJ2-7; maybe TRBD1 (5 bases). Germline CDR1 SGHRS, CDR2 YFSETQ. Trimming shortened V by 2 bases and J by 0 bases, and 12 bases separated the two germline ends. There are 15 residues in the CDR3. CDR3 in DNA: TGCGCCAGCAGCTTTGGTGACAGAAGCTCCTACGAGCAGTACTTC. This codes for CASSFGDRSSYEQYF.

The chain combines TRBV5-1 with TRBJ2-3, with a tentative D call TRBD2 (6 bases). The CDR3 totals 15 residues. CDR1 is SGHRS and CDR2 is YFSETQ in the germline V gene. V lost 1 base and J lost 3, with 12 bases in between. CDR3 DNA sequence: TGCGCCAGCAGCTTGAACACGGGAGTGACAGATACGCAGTATTTT. Its translation is CASSLNTGVTDTQYF.

The chain has TRBV19 and TRBJ2-1, with 8 bases lining up with TRBD2. With V trimmed by 5 bases and J by 8 bases, 11 bases remained unmatched. This CDR3 spans 15 amino acids. Germline CDR1 is LNHDA and CDR2 is SQIVND (reference sequence). CDR3: CASSPYRGRNDEQFF. The DNA for the CDR3 is TGTGCCAGTAGTCCCTATCGCGGGAGGAACGATGAGCAGTTCTTC.

The rearrangement joins TRBV4-3 to TRBJ1-1; D not certain. The CDR3 is 15 amino acids. Trimming removed 0 bases at V and 2 bases at J, with 10 bases between. The germline CDR1 and CDR2 sequences are LGHNA and YSLEER. CDR3 coding DNA: TGCGCCAGCAGCCAAGAGAGAGGTGTTAACACTGAAGCTTTCTTT. It encodes CASSQERGVNTEAFF.

V gene TRBV20-1 combines with J gene TRBJ2-5; 8 nucleotides align to TRBD2. The V and J ends lost 3 bases and 5 bases, in that order; junction bases with no gene match: 8. Germline V gives CDR1 DFQATT, CDR2 SNEGSKA (reference sequence). This CDR3 spans 14 amino acids. The DNA of the CDR3 is TGCAGTGCTAGTTCCCAGCGGGAGAGGGAGACCCAGTACTTC. Translation: CSASSQRERETQYF.

The chain employs TRBV7-2 and TRBJ2-5; 7 positions agree with TRBD2. The length of the CDR3 is 16 residues. From germline, CDR1 is SGHTA and CDR2 FQGNSA. J lost 4 bases, V lost 6 bases, and 14 bases had no gene match. The CDR3 DNA reads TGTGCCAGCAGGGTGACTAGCTCCACCACCACAGAGACCCAGTACTTC. This codes for CASRVTSSTTTETQYF.